Included here is one TCR beta chain sequence, with context. What it recognizes is unknown. The CDR3 contains 18 residues. The germline V gene encodes CDR1 SEHNR and CDR2 FQNEAQ (reference sequence). The entry originates in a study of blood T cells in healthy people across ages. Findings and caveats of the study: No one knew whether donors had CMV, which possibly confounded expanded clonotype changes.

The authors ran a second PCR of about 6 to 11 cycles using a sample-barcoded 5' primer and a J-beta primer mix. TCRdb reprocessed the 5' RACE reads with MiXCR, giving one entry per CDR3 protein. The sample includes some 920,000 distinct CDR3 sequences, 51% seen only once; the top ten take about 22%. The chain joins TRBV7-9 to TRBJ2-1; D gene unclear. Matching the DNA end better, TRBJ2-7 makes the J call doubtful. This receptor was identified in a woman aged 60-70 years in good health. Sequences were obtained from blood. The CDR3 DNA reads as TGTGCCAGCAGTTTGAGAGCTAGATCCACCTCCTCCTACAATGAGCAGTACTTC. Encoded protein: CASSLRARSTSSYNEQYF.